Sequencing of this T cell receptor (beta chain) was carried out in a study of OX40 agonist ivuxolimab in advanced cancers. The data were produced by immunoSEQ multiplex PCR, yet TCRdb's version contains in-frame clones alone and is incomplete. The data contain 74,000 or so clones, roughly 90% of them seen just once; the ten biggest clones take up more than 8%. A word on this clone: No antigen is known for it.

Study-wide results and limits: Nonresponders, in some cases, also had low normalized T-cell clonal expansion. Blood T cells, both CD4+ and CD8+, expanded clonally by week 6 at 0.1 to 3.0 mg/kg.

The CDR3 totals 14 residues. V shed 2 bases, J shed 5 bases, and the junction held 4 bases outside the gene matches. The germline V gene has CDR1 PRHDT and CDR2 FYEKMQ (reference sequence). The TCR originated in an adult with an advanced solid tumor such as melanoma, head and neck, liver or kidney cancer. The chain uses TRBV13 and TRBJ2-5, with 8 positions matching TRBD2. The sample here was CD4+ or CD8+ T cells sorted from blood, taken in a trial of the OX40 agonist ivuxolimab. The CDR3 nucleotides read TGTGCCAGCAGCTTAACGGGAGGGCTGGAGACCCAGTACTTC. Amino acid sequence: CASSLTGGLETQYF.